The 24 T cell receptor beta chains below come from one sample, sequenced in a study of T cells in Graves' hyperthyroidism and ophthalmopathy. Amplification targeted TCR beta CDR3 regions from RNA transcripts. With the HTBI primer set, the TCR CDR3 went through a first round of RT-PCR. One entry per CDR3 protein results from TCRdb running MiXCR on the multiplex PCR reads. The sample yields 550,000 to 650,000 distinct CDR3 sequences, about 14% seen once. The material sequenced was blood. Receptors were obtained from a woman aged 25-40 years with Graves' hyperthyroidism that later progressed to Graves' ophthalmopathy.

CDR3 nucleotides: TGTGCCAGCAGGTCGACACTGGGGGAGACCCAGTACTTC. Residues: CASRSTLGETQYF. The chain is built from TRBV5-4 and TRBJ2-5, with D uncertain. This CDR3 contains 13 residues. The V gene's germline CDR1 is SGHNT and CDR2 YYREEE (reference sequence). The V and J ends lost 5 bases and 5 bases respectively, with 13 bases between them.

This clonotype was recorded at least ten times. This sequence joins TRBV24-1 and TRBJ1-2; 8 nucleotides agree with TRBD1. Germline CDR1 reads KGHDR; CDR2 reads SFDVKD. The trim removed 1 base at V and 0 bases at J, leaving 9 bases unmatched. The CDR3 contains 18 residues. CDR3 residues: CATSDFGTGGSTNYGYTF. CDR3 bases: TGTGCCACCAGTGATTTCGGAACAGGGGGATCCACTAACTATGGCTACACCTTC.

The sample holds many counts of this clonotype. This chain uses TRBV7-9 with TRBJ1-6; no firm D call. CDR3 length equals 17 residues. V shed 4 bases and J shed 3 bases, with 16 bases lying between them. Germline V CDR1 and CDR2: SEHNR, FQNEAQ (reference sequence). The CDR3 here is CASSSTPTGDYNSPLHF. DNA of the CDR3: TGTGCCAGCAGCTCCACCCCCACCGGAGACTATAATTCACCCCTCCACTTT.

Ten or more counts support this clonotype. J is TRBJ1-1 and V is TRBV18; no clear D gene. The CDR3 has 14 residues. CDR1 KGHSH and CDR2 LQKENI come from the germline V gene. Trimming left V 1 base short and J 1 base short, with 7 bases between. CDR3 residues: CASSPQGQNTEAFF. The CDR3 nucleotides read TGTGCCAGCTCACCACAAGGGCAGAACACTGAAGCTTTCTTT. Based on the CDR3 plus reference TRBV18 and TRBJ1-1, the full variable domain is NAGVMQNPRHLVRRRGQEARLRCSPMKGHSHVYWYRQLPEEGLKFMVYLQKENIIDESGMPKERFSAEFPKEGPSILRIQQVVRGDSAAYFCASSPQGQNTEAFFGQGTRLTVV.

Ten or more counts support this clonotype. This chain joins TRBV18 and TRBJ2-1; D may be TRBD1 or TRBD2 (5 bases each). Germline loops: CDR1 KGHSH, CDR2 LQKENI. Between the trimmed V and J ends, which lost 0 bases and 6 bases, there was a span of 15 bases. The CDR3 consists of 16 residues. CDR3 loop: CASSPPWGPLSNEQFF. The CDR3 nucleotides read TGTGCCAGCTCACCACCTTGGGGACCTCTGTCCAATGAGCAGTTCTTC.

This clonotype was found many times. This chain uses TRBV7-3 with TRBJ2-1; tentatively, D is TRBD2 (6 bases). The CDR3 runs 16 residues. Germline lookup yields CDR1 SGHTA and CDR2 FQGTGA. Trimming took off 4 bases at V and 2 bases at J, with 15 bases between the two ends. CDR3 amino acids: CASSYRLGLTYNEQFF. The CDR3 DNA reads TGTGCCAGCAGCTATAGACTAGGCCTTACCTACAATGAGCAGTTCTTC.

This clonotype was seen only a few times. The CDR3 nucleotides read TGTGCCAGCAGCCAAGACCCTAACGGGGGGGCACCTTTCTACGAGCAGTACTTC. Translation gives CASSQDPNGGAPFYEQYF. The chain joins TRBV3-1 to TRBJ2-7; 8 nucleotides align to TRBD2. There are 18 residues in the CDR3. The V gene's germline CDR1 is LGHDT and CDR2 YNNKEL (reference sequence). Trimming took 0 bases from V and 3 from J; bases not matched to a gene: 13.

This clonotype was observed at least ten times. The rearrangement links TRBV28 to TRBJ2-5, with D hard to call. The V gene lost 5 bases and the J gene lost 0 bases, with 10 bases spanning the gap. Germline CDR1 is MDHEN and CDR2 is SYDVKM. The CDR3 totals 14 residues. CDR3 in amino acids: CASSLKRDQETQYF. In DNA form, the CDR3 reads TGTGCCAGCAGTCTAAAAAGGGACCAAGAGACCCAGTACTTC.

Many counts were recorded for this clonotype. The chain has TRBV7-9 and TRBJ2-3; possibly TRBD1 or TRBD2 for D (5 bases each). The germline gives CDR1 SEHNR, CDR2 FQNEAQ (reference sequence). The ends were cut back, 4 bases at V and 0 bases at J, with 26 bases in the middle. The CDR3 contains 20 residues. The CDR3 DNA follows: TGTGCCAGCAGCTCCTCCCAATCTTACTACCGGGACGGGAGCACAGATACGCAGTATTTT. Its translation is CASSSSQSYYRDGSTDTQYF. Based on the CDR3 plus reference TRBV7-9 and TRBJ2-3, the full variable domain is DTGVSQNPRHKITKRGQNVTFRCDPISEHNRLYWYRQTLGQGPEFLTYFQNEAQLEKSRLLSDRFSAERPKGSFSTLEIQRTEQGDSAMYLCASSSSQSYYRDGSTDTQYFGPGTRLTVL.

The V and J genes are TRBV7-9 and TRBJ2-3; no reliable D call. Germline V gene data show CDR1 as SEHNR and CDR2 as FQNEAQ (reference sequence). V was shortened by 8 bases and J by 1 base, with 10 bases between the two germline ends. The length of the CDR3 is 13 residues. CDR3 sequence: CASSVQRTDTQYF. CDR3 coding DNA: TGTGCCAGCTCCGTGCAACGCACAGATACGCAGTATTTT. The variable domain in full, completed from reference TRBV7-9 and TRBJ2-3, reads DTGVSQNPRHKITKRGQNVTFRCDPISEHNRLYWYRQTLGQGPEFLTYFQNEAQLEKSRLLSDRFSAERPKGSFSTLEIQRTEQGDSAMYLCASSVQRTDTQYFGPGTRLTVL.

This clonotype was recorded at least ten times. The CDR3 here is CAWSLSRTYEQYF. Written as DNA, the CDR3 is TGTGCCTGGAGTCTTAGCAGAACCTACGAGCAGTACTTC. This chain connects TRBV30 to TRBJ2-7; D unclear. V was cut by 2 bases and J by 2 bases, with 10 bases left in between. Germline V lookup: CDR1 GTSNPN, CDR2 SVGIG (reference sequence). This CDR3 spans 13 amino acids.

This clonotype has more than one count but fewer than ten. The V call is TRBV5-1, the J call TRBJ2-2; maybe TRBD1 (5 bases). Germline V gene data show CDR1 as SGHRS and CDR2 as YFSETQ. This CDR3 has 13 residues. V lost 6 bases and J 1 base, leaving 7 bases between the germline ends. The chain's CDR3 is CASTGQNTGELFF. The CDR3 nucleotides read TGCGCCAGCACCGGACAGAACACCGGGGAGCTGTTTTTT.

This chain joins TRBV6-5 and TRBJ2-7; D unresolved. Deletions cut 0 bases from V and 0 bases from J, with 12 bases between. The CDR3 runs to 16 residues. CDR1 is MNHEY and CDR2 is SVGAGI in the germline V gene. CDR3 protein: CASSYSKAQSSYEQYF. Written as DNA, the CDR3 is TGTGCCAGCAGTTACTCGAAGGCTCAAAGCTCCTACGAGCAGTACTTC.

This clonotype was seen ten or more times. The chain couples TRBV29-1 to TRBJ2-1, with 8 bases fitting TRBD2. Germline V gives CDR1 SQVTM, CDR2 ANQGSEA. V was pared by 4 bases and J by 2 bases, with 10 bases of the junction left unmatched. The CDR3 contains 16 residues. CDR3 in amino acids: CSVGRTGTSPYNEQFF. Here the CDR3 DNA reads TGCAGCGTTGGTCGTACCGGGACTAGTCCCTACAATGAGCAGTTCTTC.

For the CDR3, the DNA is TGCGCCAGCAGCCAAGATGGTGGTAGCAACACCGGGGAGCTGTTTTTT. Protein: CASSQDGGSNTGELFF. The rearrangement links TRBV4-3 to TRBJ2-2; D is unresolved. Germline assignment: CDR1 LGHNA and CDR2 YSLEER. The CDR3 consists of 16 residues. Trimming cost V 0 bases and J 2 bases, with 10 bases left between them.

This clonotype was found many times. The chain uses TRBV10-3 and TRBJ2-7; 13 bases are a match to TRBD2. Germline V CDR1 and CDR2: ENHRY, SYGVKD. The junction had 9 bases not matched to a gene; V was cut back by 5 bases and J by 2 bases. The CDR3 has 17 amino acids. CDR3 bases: TGTGCCATCAGTCAGGGACTAGCGGGGAGGAAGCCCTACGAGCAGTACTTC. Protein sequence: CAISQGLAGRKPYEQYF.

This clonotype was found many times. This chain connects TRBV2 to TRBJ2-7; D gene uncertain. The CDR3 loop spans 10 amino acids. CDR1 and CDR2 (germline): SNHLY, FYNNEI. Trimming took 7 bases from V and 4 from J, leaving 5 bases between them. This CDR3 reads CASTIYEQYF. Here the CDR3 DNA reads TGTGCCAGCACCATTTACGAGCAGTACTTC.

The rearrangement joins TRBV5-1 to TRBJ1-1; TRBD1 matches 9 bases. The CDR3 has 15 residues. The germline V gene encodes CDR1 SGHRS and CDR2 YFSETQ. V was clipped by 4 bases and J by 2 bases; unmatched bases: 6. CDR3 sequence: CASSLGTGSNTEAFF. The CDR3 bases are TGCGCCAGCAGCCTCGGGACAGGGAGTAACACTGAAGCTTTCTTT.

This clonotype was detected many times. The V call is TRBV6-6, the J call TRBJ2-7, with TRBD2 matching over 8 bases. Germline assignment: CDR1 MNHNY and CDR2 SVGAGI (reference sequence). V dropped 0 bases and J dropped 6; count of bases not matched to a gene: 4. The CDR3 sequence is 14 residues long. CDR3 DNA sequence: TGTGCCAGCAGTTACTCGACTAGCGTTAGCGAGCAGTACTTC. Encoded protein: CASSYSTSVSEQYF.

CDR3 residues: CASSPKTDRRGGEAFF. The CDR3 DNA follows: TGTGCCAGCAGTCCCAAAACGGACCGGAGAGGGGGTGAAGCTTTCTTT. V gene TRBV27 combines with J gene TRBJ1-1; D might be TRBD1 (6 bases). The V gene lost 5 bases and the J gene lost 7 bases, with 23 bases spanning the gap. The germline gives CDR1 MNHEY, CDR2 SMNVEV (reference sequence). CDR3 length: 16 residues.

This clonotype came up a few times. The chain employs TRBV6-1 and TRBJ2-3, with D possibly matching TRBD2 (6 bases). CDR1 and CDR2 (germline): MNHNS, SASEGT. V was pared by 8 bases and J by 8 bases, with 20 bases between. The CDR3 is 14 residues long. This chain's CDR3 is CASGKPLEGSTQYF. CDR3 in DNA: TGTGCCAGCGGAAAGCCATTGGAGGGGAGTACGCAGTATTTT.

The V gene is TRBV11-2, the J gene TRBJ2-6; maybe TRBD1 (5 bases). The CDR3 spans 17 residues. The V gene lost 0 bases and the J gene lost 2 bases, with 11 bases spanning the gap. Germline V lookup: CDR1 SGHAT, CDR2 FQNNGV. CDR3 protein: CASSLEWGGPGANVLTF. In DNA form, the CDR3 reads TGTGCCAGCAGCTTAGAGTGGGGCGGCCCTGGGGCCAACGTCCTGACTTTC. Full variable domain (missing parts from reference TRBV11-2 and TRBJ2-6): EAGVAQSPRYKIIEKRQSVAFWCNPISGHATLYWYQQILGQGPKLLIQFQNNGVVDDSQLPKDRFSAERLKGVDSTLKIQPAKLEDSAVYLCASSLEWGGPGANVLTFGAGSRLTVL.

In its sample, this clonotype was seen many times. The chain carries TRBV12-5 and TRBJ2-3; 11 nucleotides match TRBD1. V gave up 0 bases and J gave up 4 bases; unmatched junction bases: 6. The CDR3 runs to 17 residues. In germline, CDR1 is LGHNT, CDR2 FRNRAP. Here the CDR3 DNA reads TGTGCTAGTGGTTTGGTACGGTGGACAGGGGGCGCAGATACGCAGTATTTT. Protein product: CASGLVRWTGGADTQYF.

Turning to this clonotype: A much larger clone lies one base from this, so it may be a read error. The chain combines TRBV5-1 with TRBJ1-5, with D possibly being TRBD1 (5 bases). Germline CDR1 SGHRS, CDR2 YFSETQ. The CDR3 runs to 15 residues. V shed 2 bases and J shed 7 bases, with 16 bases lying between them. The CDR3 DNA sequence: TGCGCCAGCAGCTTTGTCTGGGGCGCTGGGCAGCCCCAGCATTTT. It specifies CASSFVWGAGQPQHF.